The 32 T cell receptor beta chains below were found in one sample sequenced in a study of T cells after yellow fever vaccination. TCRdb reprocessed the 5' RACE reads via MiXCR and lists one record per CDR3 protein. Here the sample spans just under 600,000 distinct CDR3 sequences, approximately 13% being singletons. This specimen consisted of PBMCs, obtained on the day of the yellow fever booster vaccination. Receptor source: a man aged 25-45 years who received the YFV17D yellow fever vaccine.

This clonotype was recorded a few times. This chain connects TRBV13 to TRBJ2-2, with unresolved D. The length of the CDR3 is 15 residues. The germline V and J ends were trimmed by 5 bases and 6 bases, with 16 bases remaining between them. CDR1 is PRHDT, CDR2 FYEKMQ, per germline (reference sequence). Here the CDR3 reads CASSGRVARPGELFF. CDR3 DNA sequence: TGTGCCAGCAGCGGCCGGGTAGCTCGACCCGGGGAGCTGTTTTTT.

A few counts support this clonotype. The chain has TRBV29-1 and TRBJ2-3, with D perhaps matching TRBD1 or TRBD2 (5 bases each). Trimming pared 7 bases from V and 0 bases from J, leaving 11 bases between. This CDR3 is 13 amino acids long. Germline-derived CDR1 and CDR2 are SQVTM and ANQGSEA. CDR3 in DNA: TGCAGCGGCCGGGACCCGAGCACAGATACGCAGTATTTT. Translating gives CSGRDPSTDTQYF.

In this sample, this clonotype turned up a few times. V gene TRBV7-2 combines with J gene TRBJ1-4, with 7 bases fitting TRBD1. Germline-derived CDR1 and CDR2 are SGHTA and FQGNSA. V gave up 5 bases and J gave up 4 bases; unmatched junction bases: 7. CDR3 length: 15 residues. In DNA, the CDR3 is TGTGCCAGCAGCGGACGACAGGGTTTTAATGAAAAACTGTTTTTT. This codes for CASSGRQGFNEKLFF. Full variable domain (remainder filled in from reference TRBV7-2 and TRBJ1-4): GAGVSQSPSNKVTEKGKDVELRCDPISGHTALYWYRQSLGQGLEFLIYFQGNSAPDKSGLPSDRFSAERTGGSVSTLTIQRTQQEDSAVYLCASSGRQGFNEKLFFGSGTQLSVL.

This clonotype showed up many times. The V call is TRBV12-5, the J call TRBJ2-7; possibly TRBD1 for D (6 bases). Per the germline V gene, CDR1 is LGHNT and CDR2 is FRNRAP. CDR3 size: 17 residues. V lost 2 bases to trimming and J lost 7 bases, with 24 bases between them. The CDR3 DNA follows: TGTGCTAGTGGTTTGCCGTTAAGGGGGTTACATGCTCATGAGCAGTACTTC. Amino acids: CASGLPLRGLHAHEQYF.

CDR3 sequence reads: CATSRDLGRTDTQYF. CDR3 in DNA: TGTGCCACCAGCAGAGATCTGGGGCGCACAGATACGCAGTATTTT. The rearrangement joins TRBV15 to TRBJ2-3, with D perhaps matching TRBD1 (5 bases). Per the germline V gene, CDR1 is LNHNV and CDR2 is YYDKDF (reference sequence). This CDR3 has 15 residues. The ends were cut back, 0 bases at V and 1 base at J, with 8 bases in the middle.

This clonotype was detected a few times. The chain has TRBV19 and TRBJ2-7; 8 bases align to TRBD1. The CDR3 consists of 17 residues. Losses at the gene ends were 3 bases for V and 5 bases for J; bases not matched to a gene: 15. Germline V gene lookup returns CDR1 LNHDA and CDR2 SQIVND (reference sequence). The CDR3 spells CASSMGRDRRRSHEQYF. CDR3 DNA sequence: TGTGCCAGTAGTATGGGCCGGGACAGGAGACGGTCCCACGAGCAGTACTTC.

This chain links TRBV19 with TRBJ2-7; TRBD2 is a possible D gene (6 bases). The CDR3 consists of 15 residues. Trimming took 5 bases from V and 3 from J, leaving 17 bases between them. CDR1 and CDR2 (germline): LNHDA, SQIVND (reference sequence). The CDR3 loop is CASSPRQGLLYEQYF. Here the CDR3 DNA reads TGTGCCAGTAGTCCCAGGCAGGGACTTCTCTACGAGCAGTACTTC.

The sample holds a few counts of this clonotype. V gene TRBV6-5 combines with J gene TRBJ2-7, with 9 bases aligning to TRBD2. CDR1 MNHEY and CDR2 SVGAGI come from the germline V gene. The length of the CDR3 is 16 residues. V was pared by 6 bases and J by 3 bases, with 12 bases of the junction left unmatched. CDR3: CASSLTPGLAHYEQYF. DNA for the CDR3: TGTGCCAGCAGCTTAACCCCGGGACTAGCCCACTACGAGCAGTACTTC.

The rearrangement uses TRBV6-5 and TRBJ1-1; 10 nucleotides align to TRBD1. The germline gives CDR1 MNHEY, CDR2 SVGAGI. The CDR3 is 17 residues long. V shed 4 bases and J 2 bases; nucleotides not matched to a gene: 10. The CDR3 region has the DNA TGTGCCAGCAGTTCCGGGACAGGGGCATTAGTAAACACTGAAGCTTTCTTT. Translation gives CASSSGTGALVNTEAFF.

This clonotype was seen at least ten times. The V call is TRBV6-1, the J call TRBJ2-5; tentatively, D is TRBD1 (6 bases). Germline V gene lookup returns CDR1 MNHNS and CDR2 SASEGT. The CDR3 covers 14 residues. The V and J ends lost 6 bases and 5 bases respectively, with 16 bases between them. Here the CDR3 DNA reads TGTGCCAGCAGGAAACTCACAGGGATGGAGACCCAGTACTTC. Translation: CASRKLTGMETQYF.

V is TRBV7-8 and J is TRBJ2-1; 13 nucleotides match TRBD2. The V gene end was trimmed by 3 bases and the J gene end by 2 bases; junction bases not matched to a gene: 4. The CDR3 is 17 residues long. Germline V gene sequence: CDR1 SGHVS, CDR2 FQNEAQ. In DNA, the CDR3 is TGTGCCAGCAGCTTCCTCGGACTAGCGGGGGCCTACAATGAGCAGTTCTTC. This gives the protein CASSFLGLAGAYNEQFF.

This sequence joins TRBV7-2 and TRBJ1-2; a possible D gene is TRBD1 (5 bases). V shed 3 bases and J shed 4 bases, with 12 bases lying between them. Germline values: CDR1 SGHTA, CDR2 FQGNSA. The CDR3 spans 14 residues. The CDR3 nucleotides read TGTGCCAGCAGCTTGGGAGGGGACGGCTATGGCTACACCTTC. This sequence encodes CASSLGGDGYGYTF.

This clonotype was seen at least ten times. This chain links TRBV30 with TRBJ2-2; D unclear. The germline V and J ends were trimmed by 4 bases and 0 bases, with 9 bases remaining between them. The CDR3 covers 14 residues. Looked up from germline, CDR1 is GTSNPN and CDR2 is SVGIG (reference sequence). The CDR3 reads CAWTISANTGELFF. The CDR3 DNA reads TGTGCCTGGACCATCTCGGCGAACACCGGGGAGCTGTTTTTT.

This clonotype was counted a few times. The J gene is TRBJ2-1, the V gene TRBV12-3 or TRBV12-4; D is possibly TRBD1 (5 bases). This CDR3 comprises 14 residues. V lost 4 bases and J lost 6, with 13 bases in between. The CDR3 sequence is CASSSQGFPNEQFF. CDR3 sequence (DNA): TGTGCCAGCAGTTCCCAGGGTTTTCCCAATGAGCAGTTCTTC.

The rearrangement links TRBV20-1 to TRBJ1-1; D gene ambiguous. This CDR3 is built from 14 residues. The V end lost 1 base, the J end lost 6 bases, and 15 bases lay between the germline ends. Germline values: CDR1 DFQATT, CDR2 SNEGSKA (reference sequence). The DNA for the CDR3 is TGCAGTGCTAGAGTACGGGCCCTTTGGGCTGAAGCTTTCTTT. This codes for CSARVRALWAEAFF.

This clonotype has at least ten counts. The CDR3 loop is CASSIRAWGTIYF. As DNA, the CDR3 is TGTGCCAGCAGTATAAGGGCCTGGGGCACCATATATTTT. This chain links TRBV12-3 or TRBV12-4 with TRBJ1-3; no firm D call. With 5 bases removed from V and 9 bases from J, the gap between germline ends came to 14 bases. The CDR3 spans 13 residues.

CDR3 coding DNA: TGTGCCAGCAGTTTATATGGGCCCCTGCGTCTTGCTCCGAACACTGAAGCTTTCTTT. Its protein is CASSLYGPLRLAPNTEAFF. V and J are TRBV27 and TRBJ1-1; D not certain. Trimming removed 1 base from V and 1 base from J, with 22 bases in between. The CDR3 covers 19 residues. Germline V gene lookup returns CDR1 MNHEY and CDR2 SMNVEV (reference sequence).

This clonotype was picked up a small number of times. The chain uses TRBV9 and TRBJ2-1; D is perhaps TRBD2 (8 bases). This CDR3 has 16 residues. The germline V and J ends were trimmed by 4 bases and 8 bases, with 22 bases remaining between them. Looked up from germline, CDR1 is SGDLS and CDR2 is YYNGEE. The CDR3 protein is CASSSGGTRTIYEQFF. In nucleotides, the CDR3 is TGTGCCAGCAGCTCAGGGGGGACTAGAACCATTTATGAGCAGTTCTTC.

The rearrangement links TRBV7-2 to TRBJ2-2; D is ambiguous. The V end lost 5 bases, the J end lost 6 bases, and 13 bases lay between the germline ends. The germline CDR1 and CDR2 sequences are SGHTA and FQGNSA. The CDR3 spans 14 residues. The CDR3 reads CASSPVGGPGELFF. Written as DNA, the CDR3 is TGTGCCAGCAGCCCCGTAGGTGGTCCCGGGGAGCTGTTTTTT.

This clonotype was seen a few times. Here the CDR3 reads CASRHTLGYTGELFF. The CDR3 DNA reads as TGTGCCAGCAGACATACACTAGGTTACACCGGGGAGCTGTTTTTT. The rearrangement uses TRBV6-1 and TRBJ2-2; maybe TRBD2 (5 bases). The ends were cut back, 6 bases at V and 3 bases at J, with 14 bases in the middle. CDR3 length: 15 residues. Germline V gives CDR1 MNHNS, CDR2 SASEGT.

This rearrangement joins TRBV6-1 to TRBJ2-7; 7 bases agree with TRBD1. The junction had 13 bases not matched to a gene; V was cut back by 8 bases and J by 6 bases. This CDR3 spans 14 amino acids. CDR1 is MNHNS, CDR2 SASEGT, per germline. CDR3 bases: TGTGCCAGCGCCTGGGACAGCCCGGTCCGCGAGCAGTACTTC. Encoded protein: CASAWDSPVREQYF.

V is TRBV7-9 and J is TRBJ2-3; 7 nucleotides agree with TRBD1. V lost 6 bases and J lost 6; bases outside the gene matches: 12. The CDR3 is 15 residues long. In germline, CDR1 is SEHNR, CDR2 FQNEAQ (reference sequence). This CDR3 reads CASSHLTGVGDTQYF. DNA of the CDR3: TGTGCCAGCAGTCACCTCACAGGGGTGGGCGATACGCAGTATTTT.

CDR3 amino acids: CASSSTGRETQYF. The DNA for the CDR3 is TGTGCCAGCAGCTCGACCGGGAGAGAGACCCAGTACTTC. The V call is TRBV7-2, the J call TRBJ2-5; tentative D call: TRBD2 (6 bases). The CDR3 is 13 amino acids. The V gene's germline CDR1 is SGHTA and CDR2 FQGNSA. Trimming took 4 bases from V and 4 from J, leaving 10 bases between them.

The V call is TRBV10-2, the J call TRBJ2-7; 7 nucleotides agree with TRBD2. V lost 7 bases to trimming and J lost 2 bases; unmatched junction nucleotides: 11. CDR3 size: 15 residues. CDR1 and CDR2 (germline): WSHSY, SAAADI. The CDR3 DNA reads as TGCGCCAGCACCCTCGGCGGGAGTCCCCCCTACGAGCAGTACTTC. Translated, it gives CASTLGGSPPYEQYF.

This clonotype turned up a few times. This chain's CDR3 is CASSLRLAGGPDTQYF. The DNA for the CDR3 is TGTGCCAGCAGCCTCCGACTAGCGGGAGGGCCCGATACGCAGTATTTT. The chain is built from TRBV5-5 and TRBJ2-3, with 14 bases fitting TRBD2. V was clipped by 4 bases and J by 6 bases; unmatched bases: 7. CDR1 is SGHKS and CDR2 is YYEKEE in the germline V gene (reference sequence). This CDR3 comprises 16 residues.

This clonotype has at least ten counts. Germline and junction disagree at one end, which may indicate a read error. The chain links TRBV12-3 or TRBV12-4 to TRBJ2-7; 11 bases agree with TRBD2. The CDR3 runs 14 residues. The CDR3 nucleotides read TGTGCCAGCAGGTTAGCGGGAGGGTTCCACGAGCAGTACTTC. Residues: CASRLAGGFHEQYF.

V gene TRBV19 combines with J gene TRBJ2-2; the match to TRBD2 covers 7 bases. The V and J ends lost 5 bases and 4 bases, in that order; junction bases with no gene match: 7. Looked up from germline, CDR1 is LNHDA and CDR2 is SQIVND (reference sequence). The CDR3 totals 15 residues. For the CDR3, the DNA is TGTGCCAGTAGTTGGGGCGGGAGCGGCACCGGGGAGCTGTTTTTT. Its translation is CASSWGGSGTGELFF.

The CDR3 nucleotides are TGCGCCAGCAGCTTGGTAGAGGCGTCGTTCACTGAAGCTTTCTTT. Translated: CASSLVEASFTEAFF. The chain recombines TRBV5-1 with TRBJ1-1; D is undetermined. The CDR3 has 15 amino acids. Trimming cost V 0 bases and J 4 bases, with 13 bases left between them. Germline V gene sequence: CDR1 SGHRS, CDR2 YFSETQ.

The chain carries TRBV6-6 and TRBJ1-1; D uncertain. The CDR3 has 11 amino acids. Germline V gene sequence: CDR1 MNHNY, CDR2 SVGAGI (reference sequence). The germline V and J ends were trimmed by 5 bases and 7 bases, with 8 bases remaining between them. The CDR3 nucleotides read TGTGCCAGCAGTGACATGAGTGAAGCTTTCTTT. Protein product: CASSDMSEAFF.

This clonotype has a handful of counts. The chain uses TRBV6-5 and TRBJ2-2; weak D call: TRBD2 (5 bases). The germline CDR1 and CDR2 sequences are MNHEY and SVGAGI. The CDR3 is 15 residues long. V gave up 4 bases and J gave up 7 bases, with 16 bases separating them. CDR3 sequence reads: CASSSVQVGGGELFF. The CDR3 DNA reads TGTGCCAGCAGTTCGGTGCAGGTTGGAGGCGGGGAGCTGTTTTTT.

This clonotype has more than one count but fewer than ten. The genes are TRBV27 and TRBJ2-1; possibly TRBD1 or TRBD2 for D (5 bases each). V was clipped by 6 bases and J by 7 bases, with 16 bases between them. The germline V gene encodes CDR1 MNHEY and CDR2 SMNVEV (reference sequence). The CDR3 contains 14 residues. In nucleotides, the CDR3 is TGTGCCAGCAGACCCTCGGGGCTTGCGAATGAGCAGTTCTTC. This sequence encodes CASRPSGLANEQFF.

This clonotype has ten or more counts. In DNA form, the CDR3 reads TGTGCCAGCAGCCCGAAGGGGTCTTTAGAGACCCAGTACTTC. Protein: CASSPKGSLETQYF. The genes are TRBV7-2 and TRBJ2-5; tentative D call: TRBD1 (5 bases). Germline V CDR1 and CDR2: SGHTA, FQGNSA. Trimming removed 5 bases from V and 4 bases from J, with 14 bases in between. There are 14 residues in the CDR3.